The following is a T cell receptor (beta chain) sequence with its context. This sample is part of a study of metastatic and nonmetastatic thyroid tumors. This CDR3 has 17 amino acids. Germline-derived CDR1 and CDR2 are MDHEN and SYDVKM. The V end lost 3 bases, the J end lost 3 bases, and 18 bases lay between the germline ends. TCRdb re-analyzed the PCR reads through MiXCR. This table holds approximately 12,000 clones, 25% to 40% found once. Thyroid surgery was preceded by no treatment in any patient. This clonotype originated in a male donor with papillary thyroid cancer or a benign thyroid nodule (not recorded which). Some clones in this sample may be carry-over from other donors' samples. The chain has TRBV28 and TRBJ1-3; TRBD1 might be the D (5 bases). The sample comprised tumor tissue. The CDR3, as DNA: TGTGCCAGCAGTTTCTATTTTAGCTGGGGCGGTGGAAACACCATATATTTT. Its protein product is CASSFYFSWGGGNTIYF. Using reference TRBV28 and TRBJ1-3 for the parts outside the CDR3, the full variable domain is DVKVTQSSRYLVKRTGEKVFLECVQDMDHENMFWYRQDPGLGLRLIYFSYDVKMKEKGDIPEGYSVSREKKERFSLILESASTNQTSMYLCASSFYFSWGGGNTIYFGEGSWLTVV.